Presented here are 18 T cell receptor beta chains from one specimen sequenced in a study of blood T cell repertoires in COVID-19. TCRdb's copy holds only in-frame clones and misses some; the assay was immunoSEQ multiplex PCR. The sample has some 68,000 clones; roughly nine tenths are singletons. The sequenced sample was peripheral blood. The receptors come from a man aged 45-65 years with active COVID-19.

The chain recombines TRBV27 with TRBJ1-1; tentative D call: TRBD1 (6 bases). Trimming removed 2 bases at V and 1 base at J, with 11 bases between. CDR1 and CDR2 from the germline V gene are MNHEY and SMNVEV (reference sequence). The CDR3 extends over 15 amino acids. CDR3 sequence reads: CASSLTGTKNTEAFF. The CDR3 coding sequence is TGTGCCAGCAGTTTAACCGGGACAAAGAACACTGAAGCTTTCTTT.

This sequence joins TRBV30 and TRBJ1-1, with 9 positions matching TRBD1. CDR1 is GTSNPN and CDR2 is SVGIG in the germline V gene (reference sequence). The CDR3 contains 15 residues. Germline trimming cut 2 bases from V and 8 bases from J; bases unmatched to any gene: 12. In DNA form, the CDR3 reads TGTGCCTGGAGTCTGGGATGGGGACAGGGAGACGAAGCTTTCTTT. Translation: CAWSLGWGQGDEAFF.

The J gene is TRBJ2-5, the V gene TRBV7-9, with 12 bases lining up with TRBD2. CDR1 and CDR2 from the germline V gene are SEHNR and FQNEAQ (reference sequence). The CDR3 runs 16 residues. Trimming cost V 5 bases and J 0 bases; bases outside gene matches: 4. The CDR3 coding sequence is TGTGCCAGCAGCCCAGGGACTAGCGGGCACCAAGAGACCCAGTACTTC. Its translation: CASSPGTSGHQETQYF. Supplemented by reference TRBV7-9 and TRBJ2-5, the full variable domain reads DTGVSQNPRHKITKRGQNVTFRCDPISEHNRLYWYRQTLGQGPEFLTYFQNEAQLEKSRLLSDRFSAERPKGSFSTLEIQRTEQGDSAMYLCASSPGTSGHQETQYFGPGTRLLVL.

V usage is TRBV5-5 and J usage is TRBJ1-1; the D is unclear. The V gene's germline CDR1 is SGHKS and CDR2 YYEKEE (reference sequence). The CDR3 covers 14 residues. The germline V and J ends were trimmed by 4 bases and 0 bases, with 10 bases remaining between them. As DNA, the CDR3 is TGTGCCAGCAGCCCTTATAATATGAACACTGAAGCTTTCTTT. This gives the protein CASSPYNMNTEAFF.

Judged by abundance, this clone is large. V and J are TRBV6-6 and TRBJ2-3; TRBD1 might be the D (5 bases). The germline CDR1 and CDR2 sequences are MNHNY and SVGAGI (reference sequence). CDR3 length equals 17 residues. V lost 5 bases, J lost 2 bases, and 20 bases lay in between. The DNA of the CDR3 is TGTGCCAGCAGTCTGAACTTCAGGGAAATGAACACAGATACGCAGTATTTT. Amino acid sequence: CASSLNFREMNTDTQYF.

This chain uses TRBV5-1 with TRBJ2-2, with TRBD2 matching 10 bases. The CDR3 covers 16 residues. V was clipped by 0 bases and J by 5 bases; unmatched bases: 4. Germline CDR1 reads SGHRS; CDR2 reads YFSETQ. This chain's CDR3 is CASSLERGGPTGELFF. DNA of the CDR3: TGCGCCAGCAGCTTGGAGCGGGGGGGCCCAACCGGGGAGCTGTTTTTT. Variable domain in full (rest from reference TRBV5-1 and TRBJ2-2): KAGVTQTPRYLIKTRGQQVTLSCSPISGHRSVSWYQQTPGQGLQFLFEYFSETQRNKGNFPGRFSGRQFSNSRSEMNVSTLELGDSALYLCASSLERGGPTGELFFGEGSRLTVL.

The V gene is TRBV7-9, the J gene TRBJ1-1; D ambiguous. The CDR3 sequence is 11 residues long. V was cut by 1 base and J by 11 bases, with 8 bases left in between. CDR1 SEHNR and CDR2 FQNEAQ come from the germline V gene (reference sequence). The CDR3 is CASSLGGGAFF. The CDR3 DNA follows: TGTGCCAGCAGCTTAGGTGGCGGGGCTTTCTTT.

This chain joins TRBV19 and TRBJ2-4; tentative D call: TRBD1 (5 bases). The CDR3 runs to 15 residues. Trimming removed 6 bases at V and 6 bases at J, with 18 bases between. The germline gives CDR1 LNHDA, CDR2 SQIVND (reference sequence). The CDR3 DNA sequence: TGTGCCAGTAGGGAACGAGCAAGCCAGGGAAACATTCAGTACTTC. Residues: CASRERASQGNIQYF.

The V call is TRBV10-3, the J call TRBJ2-5; a possible D gene is TRBD1 (5 bases). The V and J ends lost 7 bases and 5 bases respectively, with 17 bases between them. CDR1 is ENHRY and CDR2 is SYGVKD in the germline V gene. The CDR3 is 14 amino acids. The CDR3 spells CAIKEQGWTETQYF. The CDR3 region has the DNA TGTGCCATCAAGGAGCAGGGATGGACGGAGACCCAGTACTTC.

This clone has just a few counts. This chain uses TRBV5-1 with TRBJ1-6, with D hard to call. Germline loops: CDR1 SGHRS, CDR2 YFSETQ. This CDR3 spans 12 amino acids. V was cut by 0 bases and J by 10 bases, with 5 bases left in between. The CDR3 nucleotides read TGCGCCAGCAGCTTGGCACAGTCACCCCTCCACTTT. Protein: CASSLAQSPLHF.

V is TRBV7-8 and J is TRBJ1-1, with a weak D call TRBD1 (6 bases). This CDR3 is 13 amino acids long. Germline V lookup: CDR1 SGHVS, CDR2 FQNEAQ. V was trimmed by 1 base and J by 10 bases, leaving 13 bases between them. The CDR3 DNA reads TGTGCCAGCAGCTTAGAGACGAGACAGGCAGCTTTCTTT. This sequence encodes CASSLETRQAAFF.

The chain employs TRBV11-2 and TRBJ2-2; D perhaps matches TRBD2 (5 bases). V was pared by 7 bases and J by 4 bases, with 16 bases between. Germline V gene data show CDR1 as SGHAT and CDR2 as FQNNGV. The CDR3 contains 15 residues. The CDR3 DNA is TGTGCCAGCACCTCTGATGCGGGTCTCACCGGGGAGCTGTTTTTT. Translation: CASTSDAGLTGELFF.

The J gene is TRBJ1-3, the V gene TRBV6-1; D is unresolved. The CDR3 consists of 12 residues. The germline gives CDR1 MNHNS, CDR2 SASEGT. V was cut by 3 bases and J by 7 bases, with 7 bases left in between. CDR3 residues: CASSDSANTIYF. CDR3 in DNA: TGTGCCAGCAGTGACAGTGCTAACACCATATATTTT.

The rearrangement joins TRBV14 to TRBJ2-1; a weak D match, TRBD2 (5 bases). CDR1 and CDR2 from the germline V gene are SGHDN and FVKESK. This CDR3 comprises 14 residues. V gave up 4 bases and J gave up 7 bases, with 14 bases separating them. CDR3 residues: CASSLDRGQNEQFF. The CDR3 DNA reads as TGTGCCAGCAGCCTCGATCGGGGTCAGAATGAGCAGTTCTTC.

The rearrangement links TRBV2 to TRBJ1-4; 7 nucleotides line up with TRBD1. The length of the CDR3 is 15 residues. With V trimmed by 6 bases and J by 4 bases, 8 bases remained unmatched. Germline V gives CDR1 SNHLY, CDR2 FYNNEI. CDR3 nucleotides: TGTGCCAGCAGACAAAGACAGGGCGGTAATGAAAAACTGTTTTTT. Translating it yields CASRQRQGGNEKLFF.

This chain uses TRBV5-1 with TRBJ2-2, with 8 positions matching TRBD2. Germline values: CDR1 SGHRS, CDR2 YFSETQ. J gave up 5 bases and V 6 bases, and 9 bases lay outside the gene matches. The CDR3 is 15 residues long. CDR3 loop: CASTTSGGGTGELFF. Written as DNA, the CDR3 is TGCGCCAGCACCACCTCTGGCGGGGGGACCGGGGAGCTGTTTTTT.

The genes are TRBV21-1 and TRBJ2-7; the D call TRBD1 from the table was never checked on the DNA. TRBV21-1 has pseudogene status. The CDR3 has 17 amino acids. The CDR3 spells CASSKRLDREDPYEQYF. As DNA, the CDR3 is TGTGCCAGCAGCAAACGGCTTGACAGGGAGGACCCCTACGAGCAGTACTTC.

The DNA of the CDR3 is TGTGCCAGCAGCTTAGGGACTAGCGGACCAAGCTCCTACAATGAGCAGTTCTTC. As protein: CASSLGTSGPSSYNEQFF. V gene TRBV11-2 combines with J gene TRBJ2-1; 10 nucleotides align to TRBD2. The CDR3 covers 18 residues. CDR1 and CDR2 from the germline V gene are SGHAT and FQNNGV. The J segment lost 0 bases and the V segment lost 1 base, leaving 6 bases of the junction unmatched. Supplemented by reference TRBV11-2 and TRBJ2-1, the full variable domain reads EAGVAQSPRYKIIEKRQSVAFWCNPISGHATLYWYQQILGQGPKLLIQFQNNGVVDDSQLPKDRFSAERLKGVDSTLKIQPAKLEDSAVYLCASSLGTSGPSSYNEQFFGPGTRLTVL.